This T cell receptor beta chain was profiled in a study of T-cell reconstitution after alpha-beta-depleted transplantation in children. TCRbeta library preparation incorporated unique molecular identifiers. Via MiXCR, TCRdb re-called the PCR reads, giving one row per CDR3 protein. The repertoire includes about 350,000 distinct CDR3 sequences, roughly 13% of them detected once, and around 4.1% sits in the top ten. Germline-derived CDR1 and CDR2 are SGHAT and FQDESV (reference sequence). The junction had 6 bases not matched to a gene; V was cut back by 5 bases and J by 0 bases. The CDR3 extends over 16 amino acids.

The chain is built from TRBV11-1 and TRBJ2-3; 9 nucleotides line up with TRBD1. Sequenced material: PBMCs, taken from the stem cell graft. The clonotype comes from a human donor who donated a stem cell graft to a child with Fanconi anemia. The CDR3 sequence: CASSRTGTGSTDTQYF. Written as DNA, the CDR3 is TGTGCCAGCAGCCGGACCGGGACAGGGAGCACAGATACGCAGTATTTT.